The table lists the clone carrying this T cell receptor (beta chain) with a few counts. Its cognate antigen is unknown. V shed 2 bases, J shed 2 bases, and the junction held 1 base outside the gene matches. CDR3 length equals 15 residues. Time point given: healthy volunteer bleed at 2 weeks. RNA extraction used unfractionated whole blood as the source of total RNA. These data belong to a study of human T cells and chemical hapten exposure. At the level of the study: Across samples, TCR yields varied, mostly owing to small differences in pooled library volumes. Study-wide findings and caveats: Following DPC sensitization, TCRs present above 1 in 1000 frequency showed no change.

TCRdb re-derived calls from the RACE reads in MiXCR, one entry per CDR3 protein. Of about 46,000 distinct CDR3 sequences in the sample, 3.5% to 4.5% were seen once. The chain carries TRBV12-3 or TRBV12-4 and TRBJ2-3; 10 nucleotides align to TRBD2. Sequenced: whole blood. The origin of this receptor is a female donor in good health. Some clones in this sample may be carry-over from other donors' samples. CDR3 bases: TGTGCCAGCAGTTTACTAGCGGGGGTCACAGATACGCAGTATTTT. Its translation: CASSLLAGVTDTQYF.